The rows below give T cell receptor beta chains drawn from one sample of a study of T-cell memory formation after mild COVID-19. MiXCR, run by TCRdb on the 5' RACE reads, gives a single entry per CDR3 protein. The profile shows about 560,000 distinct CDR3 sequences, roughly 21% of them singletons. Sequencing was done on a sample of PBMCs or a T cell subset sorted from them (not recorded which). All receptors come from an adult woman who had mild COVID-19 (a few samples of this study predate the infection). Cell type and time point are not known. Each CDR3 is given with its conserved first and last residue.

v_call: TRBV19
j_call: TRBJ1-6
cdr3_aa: CASSTRDPSALHF

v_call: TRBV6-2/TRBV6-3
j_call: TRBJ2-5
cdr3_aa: CASSLNAEETQYF

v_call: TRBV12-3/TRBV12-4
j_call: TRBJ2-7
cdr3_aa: CASTSGGTRSYEQYF

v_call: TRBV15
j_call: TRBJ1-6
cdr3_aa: CATSRDHSRSPLHF

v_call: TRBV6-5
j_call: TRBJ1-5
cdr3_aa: CASSITPGQPQHF

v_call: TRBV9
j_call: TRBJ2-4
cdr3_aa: CASSPGTSLSKNIQYF

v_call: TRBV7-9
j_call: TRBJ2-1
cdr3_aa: CASSPGGAGDNEQFF

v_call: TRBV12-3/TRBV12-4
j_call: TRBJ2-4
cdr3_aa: CASSTRQGAKNIQYF

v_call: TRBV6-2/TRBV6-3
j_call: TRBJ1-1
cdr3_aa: CASSGTGGVGAFF

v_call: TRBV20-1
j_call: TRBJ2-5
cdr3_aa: CSARDRQGAASQETQYF

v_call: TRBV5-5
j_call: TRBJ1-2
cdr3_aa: CASSLDRAFAYGYTF

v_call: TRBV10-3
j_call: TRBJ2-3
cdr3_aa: CAISEGTGGGDTQYF

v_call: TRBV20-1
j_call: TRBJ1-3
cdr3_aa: CSARAGTDGNTIYF

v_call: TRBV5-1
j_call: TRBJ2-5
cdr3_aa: CASSLDGGWQETQYF